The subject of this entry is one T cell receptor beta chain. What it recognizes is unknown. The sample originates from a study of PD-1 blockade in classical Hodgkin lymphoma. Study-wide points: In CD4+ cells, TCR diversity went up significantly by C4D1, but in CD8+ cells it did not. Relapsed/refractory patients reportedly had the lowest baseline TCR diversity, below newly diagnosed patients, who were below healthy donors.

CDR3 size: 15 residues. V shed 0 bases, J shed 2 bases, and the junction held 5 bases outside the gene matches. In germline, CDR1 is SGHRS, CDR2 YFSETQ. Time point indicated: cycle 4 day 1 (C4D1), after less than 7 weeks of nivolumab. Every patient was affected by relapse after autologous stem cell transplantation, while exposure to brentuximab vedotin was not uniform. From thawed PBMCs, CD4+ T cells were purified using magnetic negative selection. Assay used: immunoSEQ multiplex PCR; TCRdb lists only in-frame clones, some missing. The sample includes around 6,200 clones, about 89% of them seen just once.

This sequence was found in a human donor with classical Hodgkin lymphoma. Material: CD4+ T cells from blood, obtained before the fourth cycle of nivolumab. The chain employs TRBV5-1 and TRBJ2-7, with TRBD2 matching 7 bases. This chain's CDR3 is CASSLVSSGAYEQYF. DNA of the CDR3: TGCGCCAGCAGCTTGGTGTCTAGCGGAGCCTACGAGCAGTACTTC.